These 8 T cell receptor beta chains were all obtained from the same sample, sequenced in a study of blood T cell repertoires in COVID-19. Clones were read by immunoSEQ multiplex PCR, and TCRdb kept only the in-frame ones, dropping some. The profile shows approximately 300,000 clones, about nine tenths of them singletons. Sequencing was carried out using PBMCs or T cells enriched from blood (not recorded which). Receptor source: a man between 60 and 75 years old who had recovered from COVID-19.

This chain links TRBV28 with TRBJ2-5; D gene ambiguous. In germline, CDR1 is MDHEN, CDR2 SYDVKM. The CDR3 has 11 amino acids. Trimming pared 6 bases from V and 3 bases from J, leaving 5 bases between. CDR3 loop: CASRQKETQYF. The CDR3 nucleotides read TGTGCCAGCAGACAGAAAGAGACCCAGTACTTC.

This chain uses TRBV7-2 with TRBJ2-6; TRBD2 agrees at 9 bases. The V gene end was trimmed by 0 bases and the J gene end by 2 bases; junction bases not matched to a gene: 5. The CDR3 has 18 residues. The germline CDR1 and CDR2 sequences are SGHTA and FQGNSA. CDR3 in DNA: TGTGCCAGCAGCTTAGCCCTAGCGGGAACCACTGGGGCCAACGTCCTGACTTTC. Translating gives CASSLALAGTTGANVLTF.

The genes are TRBV20-1 and TRBJ2-2, with D hard to call. Looked up from germline, CDR1 is DFQATT and CDR2 is SNEGSKA (reference sequence). This CDR3 is 11 amino acids long. V lost 6 bases and J 8 bases, leaving 10 bases between the germline ends. CDR3 bases: TGCAGTGCCCTCTTAACAGGGGAGCTGTTTTTT. This encodes CSALLTGELFF.

This clone appeared once. The chain uses TRBV5-1 and TRBJ1-1, with D hard to call. This CDR3 region has 14 residues. V was trimmed by 0 bases and J by 4 bases, leaving 10 bases between them. Germline V gene sequence: CDR1 SGHRS, CDR2 YFSETQ. The CDR3 DNA sequence: TGCGCCAGCAGCTTGGGTGAGGGAGCCACTGAAGCTTTCTTT. Translated, it gives CASSLGEGATEAFF.

This clone has a handful of counts. The chain has TRBV7-9 and TRBJ2-5; tentative D call: TRBD2 (6 bases). V was trimmed by 5 bases and J by 5 bases, leaving 18 bases between them. Germline V gene lookup returns CDR1 SEHNR and CDR2 FQNEAQ (reference sequence). The CDR3 runs to 15 residues. The CDR3, as DNA: TGTGCCAGCAGCACGACTAGGATTGGGCGCGAGACCCAGTACTTC. Its translation: CASSTTRIGRETQYF.

The rearrangement links TRBV6-2 or TRBV6-3 to TRBJ1-3, with 7 bases that match TRBD1. The ends lost 0 bases at V and 2 bases at J; junction bases unmatched: 1. The CDR3 sequence is 15 residues long. Per the germline V gene, CDR1 is MNHEY and CDR2 is SVGEGT. The CDR3 sequence: CASSYSGTAGNTIYF. CDR3 in DNA: TGTGCCAGCAGTTACTCCGGGACAGCTGGAAACACCATATATTTT.

This chain uses TRBV14 with TRBJ2-7; TRBD1 matches 8 bases. The CDR3 consists of 14 residues. With V trimmed by 4 bases and J by 1 base, 3 bases remained unmatched. CDR1 SGHDN and CDR2 FVKESK come from the germline V gene. The CDR3 sequence: CASSLRTGSYEQYF. CDR3 coding DNA: TGTGCCAGCAGCCTCCGGACAGGGTCCTACGAGCAGTACTTC.

The chain employs TRBV6-5 and TRBJ2-3; D is uncertain. V lost 5 bases to trimming and J lost 2 bases, with 8 bases between them. The CDR3 sequence is 13 residues long. Germline V gene lookup returns CDR1 MNHEY and CDR2 SVGAGI. CDR3 nucleotide sequence: TGTGCCAGCAGTCGAACTATCACAGATACGCAGTATTTT. Translated, it gives CASSRTITDTQYF.